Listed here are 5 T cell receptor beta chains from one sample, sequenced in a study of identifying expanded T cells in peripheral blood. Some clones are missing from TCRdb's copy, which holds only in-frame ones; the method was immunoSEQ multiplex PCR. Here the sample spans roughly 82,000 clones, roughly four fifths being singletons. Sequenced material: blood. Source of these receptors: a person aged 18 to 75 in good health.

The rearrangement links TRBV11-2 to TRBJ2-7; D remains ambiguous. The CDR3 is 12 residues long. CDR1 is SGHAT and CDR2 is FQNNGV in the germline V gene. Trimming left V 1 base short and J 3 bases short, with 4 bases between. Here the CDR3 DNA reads TGTGCCAGCAGCTTAGTGGGCTACGAGCAGTACTTC. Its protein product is CASSLVGYEQYF. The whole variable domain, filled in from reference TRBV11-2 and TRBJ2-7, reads EAGVAQSPRYKIIEKRQSVAFWCNPISGHATLYWYQQILGQGPKLLIQFQNNGVVDDSQLPKDRFSAERLKGVDSTLKIQPAKLEDSAVYLCASSLVGYEQYFGPGTRLTVT.

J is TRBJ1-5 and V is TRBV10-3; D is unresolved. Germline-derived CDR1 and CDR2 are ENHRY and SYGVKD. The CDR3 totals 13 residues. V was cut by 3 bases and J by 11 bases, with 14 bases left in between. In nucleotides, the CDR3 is TGTGCCATCAGTGACCCAAGGGTAATGGCCCAGCATTTT. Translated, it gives CAISDPRVMAQHF.

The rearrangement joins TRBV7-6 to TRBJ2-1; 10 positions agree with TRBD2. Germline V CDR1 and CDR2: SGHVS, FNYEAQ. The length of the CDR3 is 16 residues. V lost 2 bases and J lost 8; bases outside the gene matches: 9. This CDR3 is CASSLRYLAGEDEQFF. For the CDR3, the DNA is TGTGCCAGCAGCTTAAGGTATCTAGCGGGAGAAGATGAGCAGTTCTTC.

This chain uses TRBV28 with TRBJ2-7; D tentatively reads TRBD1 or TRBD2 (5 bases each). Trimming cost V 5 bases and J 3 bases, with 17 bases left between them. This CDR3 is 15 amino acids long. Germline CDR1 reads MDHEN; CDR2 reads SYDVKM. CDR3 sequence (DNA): TGTGCCAGCAGTCCCGCCGGGACCGCCCGCTACGAGCAGTACTTC. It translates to CASSPAGTARYEQYF.

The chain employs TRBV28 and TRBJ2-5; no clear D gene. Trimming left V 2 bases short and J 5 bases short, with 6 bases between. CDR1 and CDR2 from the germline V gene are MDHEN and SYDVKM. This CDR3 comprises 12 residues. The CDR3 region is CASSLSAETQYF. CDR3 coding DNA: TGTGCCAGCAGTTTAAGCGCTGAGACCCAGTACTTC. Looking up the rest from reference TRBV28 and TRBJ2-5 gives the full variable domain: DVKVTQSSRYLVKRTGEKVFLECVQDMDHENMFWYRQDPGLGLRLIYFSYDVKMKEKGDIPEGYSVSREKKERFSLILESASTNQTSMYLCASSLSAETQYFGPGTRLLVL.